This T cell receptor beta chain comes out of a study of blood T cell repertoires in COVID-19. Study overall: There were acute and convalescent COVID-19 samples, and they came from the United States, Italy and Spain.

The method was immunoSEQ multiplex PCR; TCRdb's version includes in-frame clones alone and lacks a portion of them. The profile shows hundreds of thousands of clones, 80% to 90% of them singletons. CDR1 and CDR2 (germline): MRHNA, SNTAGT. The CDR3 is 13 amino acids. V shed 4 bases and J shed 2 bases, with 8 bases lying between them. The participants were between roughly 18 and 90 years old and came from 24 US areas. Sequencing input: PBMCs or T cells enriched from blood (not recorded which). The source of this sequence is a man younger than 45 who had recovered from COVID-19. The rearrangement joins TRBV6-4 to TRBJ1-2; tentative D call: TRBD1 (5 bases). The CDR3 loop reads CASSADTNYGYTF. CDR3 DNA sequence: TGTGCCAGCAGTGCGGACACGAACTATGGCTACACCTTC.